These 10 T cell receptor beta chains were all obtained from the same sample, sequenced in a study of tumor-infiltrating lymphocytes in primary liver carcinoma. The source material, roughly 18-31 mg of unsorted bulk tissue, was used to co-extract RNA and DNA. A constant-region primer primed TCR beta cDNA synthesis from 400 to 550 ng of total RNA. Libraries for TCR beta were built through three nested multiplex PCR rounds, which together made up a slightly modified ARM-PCR procedure. Amplification in the first two PCR rounds was performed using TRBV1-TRBV30 forward primers and a C-beta reverse primer for roughly 9 cycles each. TCRdb processed the multiplex PCR reads anew with MiXCR; each CDR3 protein has one entry. The table has some 43,000 distinct CDR3 sequences, 71% seen once. Material for sequencing was liver tumor tissue from sampling region 5. Subset meaning: tumor region T5, tumor centre. These receptors originate from a man aged 35-49 years with primary liver carcinoma and hepatitis B virus infection.

There are many counts of this clonotype. This rearrangement joins TRBV6-2 or TRBV6-3 to TRBJ2-7, with 7 bases identical to TRBD2. This CDR3 is built from 13 residues. Trimming took 3 bases from V and 6 from J; bases not matched to a gene: 5. The germline gives CDR1 MNHEY, CDR2 SVGEGT. The CDR3 region is CASSYAGASEQYF. For the CDR3, the DNA is TGTGCCAGCAGTTATGCGGGAGCCTCCGAGCAGTACTTC.

A word on this clonotype: The CDR3 does not end in the conserved phenylalanine or tryptophan, so this is likely a read error. The chain is built from TRBV2 and TRBJ1-5; D is undetermined. CDR3 length equals 15 residues. With 4 bases removed from V and 0 bases from J, the gap between germline ends came to 10 bases. The V gene's germline CDR1 is SNHLY and CDR2 FYNNEI. The CDR3 region is CASSGRTDSNQPQHY. CDR3 sequence (DNA): TGTGCCAGCAGTGGAAGGACCGATAGCAATCAGCCCCAGCATTAT.

Regarding this clonotype: The conserved phenylalanine or tryptophan normally closing the CDR3 is absent here, so this likely arose from a read error. The rearrangement joins TRBV11-2 to TRBJ2-1; D call uncertain. CDR1 is SGHAT and CDR2 is FQNNGV in the germline V gene. V gave up 6 bases and J gave up 8 bases, with 17 bases separating them. The CDR3 sequence is 14 residues long. CDR3 loop: CASRINGSYDEQFV. The CDR3 bases are TGTGCCAGCAGAATTAACGGCTCTTACGATGAGCAGTTCGTT.

The V call is TRBV28, the J call TRBJ2-1; 8 positions agree with TRBD2. The V and J ends lost 6 bases and 0 bases, in that order; junction bases with no gene match: 10. The CDR3 sequence is 17 residues long. CDR1 is MDHEN and CDR2 is SYDVKM in the germline V gene. For the CDR3, the DNA is TGTGCCAGCAGGCGGACTAGCCTATTAACCTCCTACAATGAGCAGTTCTTC. It is translated as CASRRTSLLTSYNEQFF.

Details on this clonotype: Mismatch with germline at one junction end may stem from a read error. CDR3 sequence reads: CASSLVQEQETLYF. The CDR3 bases are TGTGCCAGCAGTTTGGTGCAGGAGCAAGAGACCCTGTACTTC. The chain uses TRBV12-3 or TRBV12-4 and TRBJ2-5; no firm D call. This CDR3 has 14 residues.

With respect to this clonotype: At one end, the junction sequence differs from germline, possibly due to a read error. This sequence joins TRBV7-9 and TRBJ1-1; D remains unclear. Germline V gives CDR1 SEHNR, CDR2 FQNEAQ (reference sequence). This CDR3 region has 17 residues. Written as DNA, the CDR3 is TGTGTCAGCAGCTCCCCCAAAAAAGGCAGACAAAACAGTGAAGCTTTCTTT. As protein: CVSSSPKKGRQNSEAFF.

This clonotype came up many times. In DNA, the CDR3 is TGTGCCAGCAGCTTGATAGGGGTGAATTCACCCCTCCACTTT. It specifies CASSLIGVNSPLHF. This rearrangement joins TRBV5-4 to TRBJ1-6; TRBD1 might be the D (5 bases). Germline CDR1 reads SGHNT; CDR2 reads YYREEE (reference sequence). Trimming left V 1 base short and J 7 bases short, with 9 bases between. CDR3 length equals 14 residues.

As regards this clonotype: Here the CDR3 omits its conserved ending phenylalanine or tryptophan, so a read error is the likely source. The chain employs TRBV6-1 and TRBJ2-3, with 8 bases aligning to TRBD2. The CDR3 runs to 18 residues. Germline CDR1 reads MNHNS; CDR2 reads SASEGT. CDR3 DNA: TGTGTCAGCAGTGAACCAGCTAGCGGGCCGTATAGTACAGATACGCAGTATTTA. Translated: CVSSEPASGPYSTDTQYL.

This clonotype was detected ten times or more. V and J are TRBV7-8 and TRBJ2-1, with D perhaps assigned TRBD1 or TRBD2 (5 bases each). CDR3 length: 13 residues. With 5 bases removed from V and 10 bases from J, the gap between germline ends came to 15 bases. Germline-derived CDR1 and CDR2 are SGHVS and FQNEAQ. The CDR3 DNA follows: TGTGCCAGCAGCCACACAGGCTGGGGGGAGCAGTTCTTC. This encodes CASSHTGWGEQFF. Drawing the rest from reference TRBV7-8 and TRBJ2-1, the complete variable domain is GAGVSQSPRYKVAKRGQDVALRCDPISGHVSLFWYQQALGQGPEFLTYFQNEAQLDKSGLPSDRFFAERPEGSVSTLKIQRTQQEDSAVYLCASSHTGWGEQFFGPGTRLTVL.

Regarding this clonotype: The final CDR3 position lacks the conserved phenylalanine or tryptophan, pointing to a likely read error. The chain employs TRBV6-5 and TRBJ2-1, with a tentative D call TRBD2 (5 bases). This CDR3 contains 15 residues. Germline lookup yields CDR1 MNHEY and CDR2 SVGAGI. The chain's CDR3 is CASREYGSSYNGQFL. Written as DNA, the CDR3 is TGTGCCAGCAGGGAATATGGGAGCTCCTACAATGGGCAGTTCTTG.